A selection of T cell receptor beta chains follows, all from one sample in a study of radiation and T cells in renal cell carcinoma. Method: immunoSEQ multiplex PCR; TCRdb's copy keeps in-frame clones and lacks some. The sample lists 40,000 to 60,000 clones, 80% occurring once. The sample here was blood, taken from a patient whose treatment included radiotherapy and nephrectomy. These receptors came from a woman between 70 and 85 years old with renal cell carcinoma. CDR3s include the opening cysteine and the closing phenylalanine or tryptophan. The D gene is left open where the match is weak. The size of a clone is reported for some rows only, either as once, few or many, or as a class for expanded clones.

clone_size	v_call	j_call	d_call	cdr3_nt	cdr3_aa
NA	TRBV5-4	TRBJ2-7	TRBD2	TGTGCCAGCAGCCCCGAGGTCGCTAGCGGATCCTACGAGCAGTACTTC	CASSPEVASGSYEQYF
NA	TRBV4-3	TRBJ1-3	TRBD1	TGCGCCAGCAGCCAAGACGACAGGGTGGAAAACACCATATATTTT	CASSQDDRVENTIYF
NA	TRBV28	TRBJ2-4	NA	TGTGCCAGCAGTTCGCGTGGACGGGGGTACTTC	CASSSRGRGYF
NA	TRBV7-8	TRBJ1-5	NA	TGTGCCAGCACCCTGGGGCTAAATCAGCCCCAGCATTTT	CASTLGLNQPQHF
NA	TRBV9	TRBJ2-5	TRBD2	TGTGCCAGCAGCGTAGTGGGAAGCGGGGGGGCCCACGAGACCCAGTACTTC	CASSVVGSGGAHETQYF
NA	TRBV19	TRBJ2-1	NA	TGTGCCAGTGAGGGGGGAGATGAGCAGTTCTTC	CASEGGDEQFF
NA	TRBV7-3	TRBJ2-7	NA	TGTGCCAGCAGCTCACAGGGCGGCGAGCAGTACTTC	CASSSQGGEQYF
once	TRBV19	TRBJ1-1	TRBD1	TGTGCCAGTAGGGCTCTCAGACAGGGGATAACTGAAGCTTTCTTT	CASRALRQGITEAFF
NA	TRBV7-3	TRBJ2-1	NA	TGTGCCAGCAGCTCCTTCACGGGAGTCTCCTACAATGAGCAGTTCTTC	CASSSFTGVSYNEQFF
NA	TRBV11-3	TRBJ2-2	TRBD2	TGTGCCAGTTCTCGGGGACTAGCGGGTTCCCGGGAGCTGTTTTTT	CASSRGLAGSRELFF
NA	TRBV9	TRBJ2-2	NA	TGTGCCAGCAGCCCCTCGGGACTCGGGGCCGGGGAGCTGTTTTTT	CASSPSGLGAGELFF
NA	TRBV5-1	TRBJ1-5	NA	TGCGCCAGCAGCTTTGCAGGGCTCAAGGAGCCCCAGCATTTT	CASSFAGLKEPQHF
NA	TRBV19	TRBJ2-2	NA	TGTGCCAGTAGTAAACGGCGGGAGAACACCGGGGAGCTGTTTTTT	CASSKRRENTGELFF
NA	TRBV9	TRBJ1-1	NA	TGTGCCAGCAGCGTAGGACGAGGGGAGGCTAACACTGAAGCTTTCTTT	CASSVGRGEANTEAFF
NA	TRBV4-1	TRBJ2-7	NA	TGCGCCAGCAGCCAAGTGGGCAGATACTACGAGCAGTACTTC	CASSQVGRYYEQYF
NA	TRBV6-6	TRBJ1-1	NA	TGTGCCAGCAGTCCAGACCCTCAGAACACTGAAGCTTTCTTT	CASSPDPQNTEAFF
NA	TRBV10-3	TRBJ2-1	TRBD2	TGTGCCATCAGTGGAGGACTAGCGGGGGGAAATGAGCAGTTCTTC	CAISGGLAGGNEQFF
NA	TRBV27	TRBJ2-7	TRBD2	TGTGCCAGCAGTTTATTTAGCGGGGGGGCCGAGCAGTACTTC	CASSLFSGGAEQYF
NA	TRBV15	TRBJ1-6	NA	TGTGCCACCAGCAGAGACCGGGGTAATTCACCCCTCCACTTT	CATSRDRGNSPLHF
once	TRBV27	TRBJ2-3	NA	TGTGCCAGCATAGGTCGTGCTAGCACAGATACGCAGTATTTT	CASIGRASTDTQYF
NA	TRBV6-5	TRBJ1-4	TRBD1	TGTGCCAGCAGTCACGGGGACAGGGAAAATGAAAAACTGTTTTTT	CASSHGDRENEKLFF
NA	TRBV6-5	TRBJ1-1	TRBD1	TGTGCCAGCAGTCGCTATACAGGGGAGAACACTGAAGCTTTCTTT	CASSRYTGENTEAFF
NA	TRBV4-3	TRBJ1-2	NA	TGCGCCAGCAGCCAAGAGAGGAACTATGGCTACACCTTC	CASSQERNYGYTF
NA	TRBV4-2	TRBJ2-4	TRBD2	TGTGCCAGCAGCCAATTCCTGTATGAAGTTCGGGAGGGCCGAAACATTCAGTACTTC	CASSQFLYEVREGRNIQYF
few	TRBV6-4	TRBJ1-5	NA	TGTGCCAGCAGCGCCTGGCTGGGACAGCCCCAGCATTTT	CASSAWLGQPQHF
few	TRBV4-1	TRBJ1-6	NA	TGCGCCAGCAGCCAAACAGGGAAAAATTCACCCCTCCACTTT	CASSQTGKNSPLHF
NA	TRBV29-1	TRBJ2-3	TRBD1	TGCAGCGTTGATGACAGGGGTCTCACAGATACGCAGTATTTT	CSVDDRGLTDTQYF
NA	TRBV20-1	TRBJ2-5	NA	TGCAGTGCTAGAGTGGGAGAGACCCAGTACTTC	CSARVGETQYF